Detailed here is one T cell receptor beta chain. Indicated time point: newly diagnosed GD, antithyroid drugs for less than 3 months. The TCR library was prepared using RNA isolated from PBMCs. This CDR3 has 17 residues. CDR1 and CDR2 (germline): SSHAT, FNYEAQ (reference sequence). This specimen comes from a study of regulatory T cells in long-lasting Graves disease. Building the TCR beta libraries relied on iRepertoire HTBI primers, and CDR3 regions underwent Arm-PCR. Using its own MiXCR run on the multiplex PCR reads, TCRdb lists one record per CDR3 protein. Of 440,000 or so distinct CDR3 sequences in the sample, around 17% were seen once. These data were also reused for a study on T cells in Graves' hyperthyroidism and ophthalmopathy. That investigation notes: With the HTBI primer set, the TCR CDR3 went through a first round of RT-PCR.

The chain employs TRBV7-7 and TRBJ2-1, with 13 bases fitting TRBD2. The specimen comprised peripheral blood mononuclear cells (PBMCs), sampled at new diagnosis, from a patient treated with antithyroid drugs. This TCR was recovered from a woman aged 25 to 45 with Graves disease. The CDR3 is CASGKASGLAGTNEQFF. In nucleotides, the CDR3 is TGTGCTAGCGGCAAGGCATCGGGACTAGCGGGAACAAATGAGCAGTTCTTC.